The TCR beta chain described here comes from a study of OX40 agonist ivuxolimab in advanced cancers. Whole-study results and caveats: Clonal expansion was seen in CD4+ and CD8+ blood T cells by week 6 at 0.1 to 3.0 mg/kg.

Concerning this clone: The antigen is unknown.

Germline V CDR1 and CDR2: SGHRS, YFSETQ. The ends were cut back, 3 bases at V and 3 bases at J, with 12 bases in the middle. The CDR3 loop spans 14 amino acids. Clones were sequenced by immunoSEQ multiplex PCR, and TCRdb holds only the in-frame ones, with some missing. The table has approximately 77,000 clones, about 92% seen once; the top ten hold roughly 5%. The receptor was derived from an adult with an advanced solid tumor such as melanoma, head and neck, liver or kidney cancer. The chain carries TRBV5-1 and TRBJ2-5, with D perhaps matching TRBD1 (6 bases). The source was CD4+ or CD8+ T cells sorted from blood, collected in a trial of the OX40 agonist ivuxolimab. CDR3 region: CASSSGTTKETQYF. Written as DNA, the CDR3 is TGCGCCAGCAGCTCCGGGACAACAAAAGAGACCCAGTACTTC.